The 18 T cell receptor beta chains in this list originate from one sample, sequenced in a study of blood T cell repertoires in COVID-19. Sequencing used immunoSEQ multiplex PCR; TCRdb keeps in-frame clones, though not all of them. The profile shows more than 150,000 clones, around four fifths of them singletons. Source material: peripheral blood. The receptors derive from a woman in her sixties with acute or convalescent COVID-19.

As regards this clone: The junction departs from germline at one end; a sequencing error may be responsible. The gene calls are TRBV19 and TRBJ1-6, with D possibly being TRBD1 (5 bases). The germline gives CDR1 LNHDA, CDR2 SQIVND (reference sequence). The CDR3 runs to 13 residues. The CDR3 DNA reads TGCGCCAGTAGTATAGAGCTAGGGGCACCCCTCCACTTT. Amino acids: CASSIELGAPLHF.

The gene calls are TRBV18 and TRBJ1-6, with D hard to call. Trimming took 2 bases from V and 4 from J, leaving 6 bases between them. This CDR3 region has 14 residues. Per germline, CDR1 KGHSH and CDR2 LQKENI. This CDR3 is CASSPELYNSPLHF. In DNA form, the CDR3 reads TGTGCCAGCTCACCAGAACTGTATAATTCACCCCTCCACTTT.

V is TRBV12-5 and J is TRBJ2-7; D is uncertain. Trimming pared 3 bases from V and 1 base from J, leaving 7 bases between. CDR3 size: 13 residues. Germline CDR1 reads LGHNT; CDR2 reads FRNRAP. The CDR3 DNA sequence: TGTGCTAGTGGTTTAATACAATCCTACGAGCAGTACTTC. It translates to CASGLIQSYEQYF.

This rearrangement joins TRBV5-8 to TRBJ1-3; TRBD1 agrees at 11 bases. CDR1 and CDR2 from the germline V gene are SGHTS and YDEGEE. The V gene end was trimmed by 3 bases and the J gene end by 4 bases; junction bases not matched to a gene: 6. The CDR3 extends over 16 amino acids. The CDR3: CASSSGQGALGNTIYF. The CDR3 DNA reads as TGTGCCAGCAGCTCCGGACAGGGGGCGTTAGGAAACACCATATATTTT.

This clone was counted once. The chain employs TRBV7-6 and TRBJ2-7; 7 bases align to TRBD1. The length of the CDR3 is 13 residues. V dropped 5 bases and J dropped 3; count of bases not matched to a gene: 4. Germline CDR1 reads SGHVS; CDR2 reads FNYEAQ. The CDR3 sequence: CASSPGTVYEQYF. CDR3 bases: TGTGCCAGCAGCCCAGGGACAGTCTACGAGCAGTACTTC.

The rearrangement links TRBV28 to TRBJ1-2, with 8 bases fitting TRBD1. V shed 3 bases and J 3 bases; nucleotides not matched to a gene: 3. This CDR3 has 14 residues. Per germline, CDR1 MDHEN and CDR2 SYDVKM. CDR3 sequence reads: CASSLTGAHYGYTF. The DNA for the CDR3 is TGTGCCAGCAGTTTGACAGGGGCCCACTATGGCTACACCTTC.

This chain joins TRBV11-2 and TRBJ2-3, with 7 bases matching TRBD2. The germline V gene encodes CDR1 SGHAT and CDR2 FQNNGV. The V gene end was trimmed by 6 bases and the J gene end by 5 bases; junction bases not matched to a gene: 8. The CDR3 totals 14 residues. DNA of the CDR3: TGTGCCAGCAGGGGGGGGAGCTCGGGAGATACGCAGTATTTT. Residues: CASRGGSSGDTQYF.

The rearrangement joins TRBV6-6 to TRBJ2-3; D possibly corresponds to TRBD2 (6 bases). Trimming removed 6 bases from V and 3 bases from J, with 19 bases in between. The CDR3 totals 16 residues. Germline lookup yields CDR1 MNHNY and CDR2 SVGAGI (reference sequence). This CDR3 is CASRPSIGEETDTQYF. DNA of the CDR3: TGTGCCAGCAGGCCGTCTATCGGGGAGGAGACAGATACGCAGTATTTT.

The chain joins TRBV29-1 to TRBJ1-2; TRBD1 matches 7 bases. The CDR3 consists of 17 residues. Germline CDR1 is SQVTM and CDR2 is ANQGSEA. J lost 1 base, V lost 1 base, and 12 bases had no gene match. CDR3 DNA sequence: TGCAGCGTTGAAGCGCGCAGGGGGACGGGAAGTAACTATGGCTACACCTTC. Translated: CSVEARRGTGSNYGYTF.

The rearrangement joins TRBV6-5 to TRBJ2-1; 10 bases are shared with TRBD2. J was trimmed by 9 bases and V by 6 bases; bases with no gene match: 11. The CDR3 sequence is 15 residues long. The germline CDR1 and CDR2 sequences are MNHEY and SVGAGI. CDR3 sequence: CASSYRSGGAGEQFF. Here the CDR3 DNA reads TGTGCCAGCAGCTACCGAAGCGGGGGGGCTGGTGAGCAGTTCTTC.

The chain joins TRBV5-4 to TRBJ1-2; the match to TRBD1 covers 10 bases. The CDR3 covers 17 residues. The germline CDR1 and CDR2 sequences are SGHNT and YYREEE (reference sequence). V shed 4 bases, J shed 4 bases, and the junction held 13 bases outside the gene matches. CDR3 loop: CASSPGGQGHTPYGYTF. In nucleotides, the CDR3 is TGTGCCAGCAGCCCGGGGGGACAGGGGCACACCCCCTATGGCTACACCTTC.

The chain combines TRBV2 with TRBJ1-1; D call uncertain. CDR3 length: 12 residues. Germline values: CDR1 SNHLY, CDR2 FYNNEI. With 8 bases removed from V and 6 bases from J, the gap between germline ends came to 13 bases. CDR3 bases: TGTGCCAGCTCGGGTCTACTCCCTGAAGCTTTCTTT. Translating gives CASSGLLPEAFF.

This chain uses TRBV6-5 with TRBJ1-1; 8 bases agree with TRBD1. The germline CDR1 and CDR2 sequences are MNHEY and SVGAGI. The CDR3 runs 15 residues. Trimming removed 6 bases from V and 4 bases from J; junction bases left unmatched: 10. The CDR3 region has the DNA TGTGCCAGCAGACCACAGGGGGGGGTAGGCACTGAAGCTTTCTTT. Translated, it gives CASRPQGGVGTEAFF.

This clone turned up a few times. The V gene is TRBV2, the J gene TRBJ1-5; D remains unclear. This CDR3 is built from 16 residues. The V end was cut by 5 bases, the J end by 2 bases, with 16 bases between. CDR1 SNHLY and CDR2 FYNNEI come from the germline V gene. The CDR3 DNA reads as TGTGCCAGCAGTCCCCATGGAGAGGTTGGCAATCAGCCCCAGCATTTT. Protein sequence: CASSPHGEVGNQPQHF.

The chain is built from TRBV29-1 and TRBJ2-1; the D is unclear. Trimming took off 2 bases at V and 0 bases at J, with 8 bases between the two ends. The CDR3 covers 14 residues. In germline, CDR1 is SQVTM, CDR2 ANQGSEA. The CDR3 coding sequence is TGCAGCGTTGAAACGGTCTTCTCCTACAATGAGCAGTTCTTC. Its protein product is CSVETVFSYNEQFF.

This clone was detected only a few times. The chain couples TRBV9 to TRBJ1-1, with D perhaps matching TRBD1 (6 bases). The CDR3 runs 15 residues. V was shortened by 0 bases and J by 2 bases, with 11 bases between the two germline ends. Germline V gene lookup returns CDR1 SGDLS and CDR2 YYNGEE. The CDR3 loop is CASSVGQGSNTEAFF. In nucleotides, the CDR3 is TGTGCCAGCAGCGTAGGGCAGGGGAGCAACACTGAAGCTTTCTTT.

V is TRBV5-8 and J is TRBJ1-2; 8 bases are a match to TRBD1. Trimming took 3 bases from V and 6 from J; bases not matched to a gene: 4. CDR1 SGHTS and CDR2 YDEGEE come from the germline V gene. The CDR3 loop spans 13 amino acids. The CDR3 sequence is CASSSTGGHGYTF. In nucleotides, the CDR3 is TGTGCCAGCAGCTCTACAGGGGGTCATGGCTACACCTTC.

The rearrangement uses TRBV5-4 and TRBJ1-2; TRBD1 aligns across 8 bases. Germline values: CDR1 SGHNT, CDR2 YYREEE (reference sequence). V lost 4 bases to trimming and J lost 4 bases; unmatched junction nucleotides: 3. The CDR3 covers 13 residues. The CDR3 reads CASSEDRAYGYTF. CDR3 sequence (DNA): TGTGCCAGCAGCGAGGACAGGGCCTATGGCTACACCTTC.